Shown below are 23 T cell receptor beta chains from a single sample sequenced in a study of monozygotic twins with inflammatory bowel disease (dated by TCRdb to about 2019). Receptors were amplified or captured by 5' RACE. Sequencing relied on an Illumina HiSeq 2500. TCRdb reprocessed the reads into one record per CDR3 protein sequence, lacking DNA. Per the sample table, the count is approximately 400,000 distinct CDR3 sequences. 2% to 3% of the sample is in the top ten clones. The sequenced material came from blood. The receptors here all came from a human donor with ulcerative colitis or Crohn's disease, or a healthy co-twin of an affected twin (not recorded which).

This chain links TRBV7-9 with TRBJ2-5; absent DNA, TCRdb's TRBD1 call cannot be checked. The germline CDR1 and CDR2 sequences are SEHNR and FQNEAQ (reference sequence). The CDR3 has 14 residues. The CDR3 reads CASSPPIATWTQYF.

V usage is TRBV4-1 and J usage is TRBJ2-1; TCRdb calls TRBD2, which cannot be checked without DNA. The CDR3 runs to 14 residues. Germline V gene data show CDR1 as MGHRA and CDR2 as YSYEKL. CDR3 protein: CASSPDPQSLMSFF.

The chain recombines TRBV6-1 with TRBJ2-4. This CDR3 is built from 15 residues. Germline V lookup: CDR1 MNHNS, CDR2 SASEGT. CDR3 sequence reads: CASRAEKAGKNIQYF.

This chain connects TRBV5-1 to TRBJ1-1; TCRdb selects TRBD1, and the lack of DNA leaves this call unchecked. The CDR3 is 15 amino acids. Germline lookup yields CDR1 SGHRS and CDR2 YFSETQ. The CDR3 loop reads CASSLEPPGNTEAFF.

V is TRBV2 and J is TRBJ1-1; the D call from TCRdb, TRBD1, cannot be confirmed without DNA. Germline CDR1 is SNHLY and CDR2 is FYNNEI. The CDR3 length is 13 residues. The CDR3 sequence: CATKGDLNTEAFF.

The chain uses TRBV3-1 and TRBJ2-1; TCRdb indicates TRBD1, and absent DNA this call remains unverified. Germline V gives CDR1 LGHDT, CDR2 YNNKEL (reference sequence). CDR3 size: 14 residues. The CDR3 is CASARDSRNGEQFF.

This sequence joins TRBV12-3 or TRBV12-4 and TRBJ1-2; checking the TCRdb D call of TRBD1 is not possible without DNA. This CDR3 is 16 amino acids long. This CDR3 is CASSPGIGGQGGGYTF.

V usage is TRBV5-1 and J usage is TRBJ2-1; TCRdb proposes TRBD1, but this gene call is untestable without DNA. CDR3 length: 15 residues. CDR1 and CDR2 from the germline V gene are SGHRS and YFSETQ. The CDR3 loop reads CASSADRGEYNEQFF.

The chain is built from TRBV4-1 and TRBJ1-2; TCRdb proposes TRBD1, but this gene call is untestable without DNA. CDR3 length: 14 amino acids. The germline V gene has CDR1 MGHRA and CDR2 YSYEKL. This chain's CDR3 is CASSQGTGGQGYTF.

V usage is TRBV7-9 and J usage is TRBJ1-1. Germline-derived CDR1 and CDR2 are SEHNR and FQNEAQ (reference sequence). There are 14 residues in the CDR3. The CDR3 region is CASSRTQRNTEAFF. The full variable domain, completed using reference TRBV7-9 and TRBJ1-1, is DTGVSQNPRHKITKRGQNVTFRCDPISEHNRLYWYRQTLGQGPEFLTYFQNEAQLEKSRLLSDRFSAERPKGSFSTLEIQRTEQGDSAMYLCASSRTQRNTEAFFGQGTRLTVV.

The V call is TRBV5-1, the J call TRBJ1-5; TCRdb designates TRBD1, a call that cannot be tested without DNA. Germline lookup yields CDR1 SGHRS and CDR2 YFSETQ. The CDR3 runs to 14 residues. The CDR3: CASSLSQGSQPQHF.

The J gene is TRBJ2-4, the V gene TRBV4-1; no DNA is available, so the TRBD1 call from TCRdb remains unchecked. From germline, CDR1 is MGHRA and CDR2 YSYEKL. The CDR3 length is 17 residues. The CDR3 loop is CASSQESGVGVPRPSYF.

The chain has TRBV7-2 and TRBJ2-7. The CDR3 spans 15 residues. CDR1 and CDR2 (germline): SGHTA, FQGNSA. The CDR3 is CASSLDFHGSYEQYF.

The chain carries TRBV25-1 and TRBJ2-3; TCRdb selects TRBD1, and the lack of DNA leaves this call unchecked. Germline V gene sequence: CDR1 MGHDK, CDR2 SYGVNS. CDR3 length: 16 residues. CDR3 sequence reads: CASSSSRGSFTDTQYF.

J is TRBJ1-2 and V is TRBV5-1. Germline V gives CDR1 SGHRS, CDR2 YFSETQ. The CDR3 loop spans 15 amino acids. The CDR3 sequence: CASSLDNTRAHGYTF.

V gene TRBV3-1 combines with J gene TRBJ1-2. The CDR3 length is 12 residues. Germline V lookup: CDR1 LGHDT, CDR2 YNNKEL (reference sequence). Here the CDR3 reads CASSPPNRGHTF.

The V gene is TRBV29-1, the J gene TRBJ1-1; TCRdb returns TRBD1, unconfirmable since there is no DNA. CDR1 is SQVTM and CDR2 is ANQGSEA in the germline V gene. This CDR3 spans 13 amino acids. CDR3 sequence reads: CSVEGRLNTEAFF.

CDR3 sequence: CAIGHGTGVNSPLHF. The rearrangement links TRBV10-3 to TRBJ1-6; TCRdb designates TRBD1, a call that cannot be tested without DNA. This CDR3 contains 15 residues. Germline V lookup: CDR1 ENHRY, CDR2 SYGVKD.

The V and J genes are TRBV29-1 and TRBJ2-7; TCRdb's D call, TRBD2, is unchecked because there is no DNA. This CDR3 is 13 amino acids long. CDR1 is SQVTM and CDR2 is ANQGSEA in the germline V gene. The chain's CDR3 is CSAADPSAGEQYF.

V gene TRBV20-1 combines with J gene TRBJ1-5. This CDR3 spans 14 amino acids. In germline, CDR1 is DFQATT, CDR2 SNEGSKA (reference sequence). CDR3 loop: CSARPIVGSQPQHF.

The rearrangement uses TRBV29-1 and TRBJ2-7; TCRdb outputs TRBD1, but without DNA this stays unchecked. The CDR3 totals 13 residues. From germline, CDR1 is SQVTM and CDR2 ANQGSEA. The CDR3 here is CSVETDRGYEQYF.

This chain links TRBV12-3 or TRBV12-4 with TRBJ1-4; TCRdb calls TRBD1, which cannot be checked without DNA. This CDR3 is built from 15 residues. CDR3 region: CASSPGGTTNEKLFF.

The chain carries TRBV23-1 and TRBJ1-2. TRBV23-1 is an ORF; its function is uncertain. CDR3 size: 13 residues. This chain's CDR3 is CASSQSKGPGYTF.